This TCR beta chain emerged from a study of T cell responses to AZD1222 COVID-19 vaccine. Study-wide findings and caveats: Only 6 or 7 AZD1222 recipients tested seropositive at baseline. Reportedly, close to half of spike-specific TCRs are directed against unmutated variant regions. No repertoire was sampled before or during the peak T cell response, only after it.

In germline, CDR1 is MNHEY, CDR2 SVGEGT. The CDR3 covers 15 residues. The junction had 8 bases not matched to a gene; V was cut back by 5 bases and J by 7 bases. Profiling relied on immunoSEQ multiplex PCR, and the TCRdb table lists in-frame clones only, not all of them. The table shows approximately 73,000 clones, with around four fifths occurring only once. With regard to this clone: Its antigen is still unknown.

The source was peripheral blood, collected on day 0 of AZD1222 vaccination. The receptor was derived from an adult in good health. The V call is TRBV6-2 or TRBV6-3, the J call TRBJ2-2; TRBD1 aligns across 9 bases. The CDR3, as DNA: TGTGCCAGCAGTGGAGGGACAGGGCGAGGCGGGGAGCTGTTTTTT. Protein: CASSGGTGRGGELFF.